The clone carrying this T cell receptor (beta chain) was recorded many times. The data stem from a study of T cells in Graves' hyperthyroidism and ophthalmopathy. After removal of 2 bases from V and 2 bases from J, the junction contained 4 bases not matched to a gene. In germline, CDR1 is SGHRS, CDR2 YFSETQ. The CDR3 has 15 residues. Regions amplified from RNA transcripts were the TCR beta CDR3 regions. TCR CDR3 underwent first-round RT-PCR with the HTBI primer set. TCRdb redid the calling of the multiplex PCR reads with MiXCR, one entry per CDR3 protein. The table lists about 590,000 distinct CDR3 sequences, less than 20% of them singletons, with under 8% in the top ten. On the basis of clinical symptoms, serum thyroxine and TRAb, thyroid ultrasound and orbital computed tomography, diagnoses were made.

The chain links TRBV5-1 to TRBJ2-1; TRBD2 aligns across 7 bases. The source material was blood. The receptor was derived from a young woman with Graves' hyperthyroidism. The CDR3 region is CASSFLAEPYNEQFF. The CDR3 DNA reads as TGCGCCAGCAGCTTTCTAGCGGAGCCCTACAATGAGCAGTTCTTC.